What follows is one TCR beta chain and its context. Antigen: not known. This specimen comes from a study of vaccination and CD4 T cells after COVID-19. Study in general: The control cultures got either a CEFX pool, an HIV-1 Nef pool, or no peptide at all. Study-wide findings and caveats: 304 of 307 vaccine-specific clones from convalescent patients were spike mono-reactive.

Oncomine TCR Beta short-read sequencing was applied to DNA from cultured CD4+ T cells. Researchers extracted genomic DNA from CD4+ T cells that had been cultured. Via MiXCR, TCRdb re-called the PCR reads, giving one row per CDR3 protein. The sample lists 13,000 to 15,000 distinct CDR3 sequences; roughly 57% were seen once. CDR1 and CDR2 from the germline V gene are LNHDA and SQIVND (reference sequence). V was clipped by 0 bases and J by 6 bases, with 14 bases between them. The CDR3 is 15 residues long. The sample's treatment: roughly 11-day PBMC culture with coronavirus spike peptide pools or control peptides (ViraFEST assay).

Sequences were obtained from CD4+ T cells from blood, cultured in vitro. The V gene is TRBV19, the J gene TRBJ1-2; D might be TRBD1 (5 bases). The sequence was obtained from a human donor who had recovered from COVID-19. CDR3 protein: CASSIDPGTLNGYTF. The CDR3 bases are TGTGCCAGTAGTATAGACCCAGGGACCCTAAATGGCTACACCTTC.